This T cell receptor beta chain emerged from a study of identical twins. This clonotype appeared a few times. CDR1 and CDR2 (germline): DFQATT, SNEGSKA (reference sequence). The CDR3 is 12 amino acids. V was cut by 3 bases and J by 6 bases, with 12 bases left in between. Unique molecular identifiers were present on the cDNA, and a universal primer site came from template switching. TCRdb processed the 5' RACE reads anew with MiXCR; each CDR3 protein has one entry. Of roughly 250,000 distinct CDR3 sequences listed, over 13% are singletons. Healthy Caucasians were all of the donors. Sequencing was performed on memory (CD45RO+) T cells sorted from blood. This sequence was found in a woman aged 18-29 years in good health. J is TRBJ2-7 and V is TRBV20-1; the D gene is possibly TRBD2 (5 bases). DNA for the CDR3: TGCAGTGCTAGGCTACGGGAAGCCGAGCAGTACTTC. Encoded protein: CSARLREAEQYF.